What follows describes a single T cell receptor (beta chain). This clonotype was seen only a few times. Which antigen it targets is not known. Per-base qualities were not stored, and no clone one base away is much larger. This specimen belongs to a study of blood T cells in healthy people across ages (dated by TCRdb to the mid-2010s). Study-wide context: In model experiments, roughly one uniquely barcoded TCR beta cDNA molecule per two T cells was captured by template switching. The study analyzed two additional independent replicas of 1 million unique cDNA reads from the same blood draw for two donors, one aged 18 to 29 and one aged 80 or older. The study measured age-related changes in TCR beta repertoire diversity using deep sequencing normalized with unique cDNA molecular identifiers. The donors were split into four age groups: young (average about 16 years), middle-aged (roughly 39), aged (around 67) and long-lived (82).

General study outcomes and caveats: Observed TCR beta diversity per million T cells fell roughly linearly with age, and a significant reduction was already apparent by age roughly 40. Since profiling was done on bulk unsorted PBMCs, naive and antigen-experienced compartments could not be conclusively compared. Because donor CMV infection status was unknown, age-related changes in expanded clonotypes were potentially confounded. There was a strong correlation between observed TCR beta diversity and the percentage of naive T cells measured by flow cytometry. Estimates of total diversity from one million sequenced T cells were regarded as lower bounds and underestimates. The long-lived group showed more naive CD4+ T cells, fewer expanded clones and increased TCR diversity than the aged group, suggesting age selection.

To prepare the library, 5' RACE was applied. The instrument was an Illumina HiSeq 2500. A second PCR of about 6 to 12 cycles was performed with a sample-barcoded 5' primer and a J-beta primer mix. A unique molecular identifier was introduced onto each TCR beta cDNA molecule by a template-switch 5' adaptor carrying 12 random nucleotides. Each sample yielded at least 2.5 million CDR3-containing paired-end reads. All of the RNA was converted into first-strand cDNA using the Mint cDNA synthesis kit, with a TRBC-specific oligonucleotide serving as the primer. Following uracil-DNA glycosylase treatment, all cDNA underwent a first 18-cycle PCR with the universal primers M1SS and BC2_uni_R. From the authors' description of their analysis: For normalization, 1 million high-quality reads, each with a distinct molecular identifier, were randomly selected from each sample. Reads sharing molecular identifiers were discarded rather than binned into consensus sequences. MiTCR, set to a Q25 quality threshold and the strictest error-elimination algorithm, was used for CDR3 identification, clonotype clustering and error correction. A nonparametric unseen species model with Euler transformation was used to estimate lower-bound total TCR beta diversity. The public reads were reanalyzed by TCRdb: fastp trimming at Q25, MiXCR alignment, in-frame beta chains only. Rows with a matching CDR3 protein are joined into one entry that keeps the most common DNA and genes. The V and J calls and clone size are TCRdb's, not the authors'. The sample profile shows about 510,000 distinct CDR3 sequences; about 27% of them were found once. In total, the top ten clones hold 3% to 4% of the sample.

Systemically healthy Caucasian individuals from Russia, approximately 39 in total and aged about 6 to 95 years, were included as donors. Each donor gave roughly 11 milliliters of peripheral blood, drawn into EDTA-treated Vacutainer tubes. Ficoll-Paque density-gradient centrifugation was used to isolate PBMCs, with at least 7 million per sample. Total RNA, at least 5 micrograms per sample, was extracted from PBMCs with Trizol reagent. For every donor, an aliquot of PBMCs went through flow cytometry to measure the percentages of naive CD45RAhigh/CD27high T cells. From the cysteine through the phenylalanine, the CDR3 covers 15 amino acids. Of the read, only the CDR3 DNA is kept; its 45 bases are in frame from base 1. CDR1 and CDR2, per the germline V gene (reference sequence), are MNHEY and SMNVEV. V lost 4 bases and J lost 9 bases, and the count of bases not matched to a germline gene is 8. A further study also used this sample, focusing on T cells of mothers and their children. According to the second study: The donors were nine systemically healthy Caucasian individuals, made up of three mothers and their six children. cDNA synthesis used all of the extracted RNA, with approximately 1.4 ug of RNA in each 15 ul reaction. In the second PCR, sample barcodes and 2-4 random nucleotides were introduced via the M1S primer. Each mother yielded over 9.5 million TCR beta CDR3 reads and each child 3 million to 3.5 million reads. Thymic selection shapes the output of TCR recombination in a similar way in related and unrelated pairs, and inherited differences have a minor effect. Normalized repertoire overlap was always found to be slightly, but never significantly, higher in related mother-child pairs than in unrelated mother-child pairs. Persistent microchimeric T cell clones were not detected, at a sensitivity of about 100 clones per million clonotypes. Deep NGS was used in the study to compare the TCR beta repertoires of mothers and children and to look for features that separate related mother-child pairs from unrelated individuals. On average, the children were roughly 11 +/- 4 years old, while the mothers were approximately 41 +/- 4 years old. Libraries were sequenced on Illumina HiSeq 2000 with 100+100 nt paired-end reads after adapter ligation with NEBNext reagents. Mother and child libraries were prepared a month apart and sequenced in separate runs to prevent cross-contamination. Between about 500,000 and 2,100,000 distinct TCR beta clonotypes were identified per donor. Naive TCR beta clonotypes were estimated from low-frequency clonotypes matched to each donor's FACS-determined naive share, without sorting.

This receptor was identified in a boy younger than 10 in good health. Here the chain combines TRBV27 and TRBJ1-6; 8 central bases correspond to TRBD1. The specimen was blood. The CDR3: CASSWGGQVFSPLHF. The nucleotide sequence is TGTGCCAGCAGTTGGGGGGGACAGGTTTTTTCACCCCTCCACTTT.